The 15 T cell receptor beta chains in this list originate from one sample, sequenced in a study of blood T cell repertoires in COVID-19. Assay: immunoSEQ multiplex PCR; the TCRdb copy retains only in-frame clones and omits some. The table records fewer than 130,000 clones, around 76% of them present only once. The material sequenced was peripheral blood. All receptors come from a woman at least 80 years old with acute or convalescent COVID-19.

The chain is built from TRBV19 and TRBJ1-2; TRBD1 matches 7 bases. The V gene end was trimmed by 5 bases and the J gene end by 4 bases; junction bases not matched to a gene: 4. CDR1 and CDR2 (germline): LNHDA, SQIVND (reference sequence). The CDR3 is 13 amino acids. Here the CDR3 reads CASSHGDSYGYTF. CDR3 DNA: TGTGCCAGTAGTCACGGGGACAGCTATGGCTACACCTTC.

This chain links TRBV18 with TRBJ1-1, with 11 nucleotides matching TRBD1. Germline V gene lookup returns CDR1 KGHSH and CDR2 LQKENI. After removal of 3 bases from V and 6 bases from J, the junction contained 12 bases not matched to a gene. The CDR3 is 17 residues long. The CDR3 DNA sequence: TGTGCCAGCTCACCGATGGACAGGGGGCGCGGGGACGCTGAAGCTTTCTTT. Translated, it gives CASSPMDRGRGDAEAFF.

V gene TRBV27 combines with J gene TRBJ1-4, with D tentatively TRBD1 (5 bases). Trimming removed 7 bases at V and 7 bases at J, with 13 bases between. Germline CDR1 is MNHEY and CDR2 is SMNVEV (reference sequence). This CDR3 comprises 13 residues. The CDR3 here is CASKAGRFEKLFF. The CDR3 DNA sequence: TGTGCCAGCAAGGCGGGGCGGTTTGAAAAACTGTTTTTT.

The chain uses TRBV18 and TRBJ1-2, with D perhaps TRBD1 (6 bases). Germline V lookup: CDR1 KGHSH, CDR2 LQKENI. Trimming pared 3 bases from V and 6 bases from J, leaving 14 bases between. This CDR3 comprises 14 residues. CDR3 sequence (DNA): TGTGCCAGCTCACCCCCGGTCAGGGGCCATGGCTACACCTTC. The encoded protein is CASSPPVRGHGYTF.

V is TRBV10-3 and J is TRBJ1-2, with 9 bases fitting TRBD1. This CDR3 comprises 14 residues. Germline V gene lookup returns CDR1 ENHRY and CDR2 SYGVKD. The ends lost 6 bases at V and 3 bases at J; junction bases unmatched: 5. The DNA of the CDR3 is TGTGCCATCAGCCCGGGACAGGGAGACTATGGCTACACCTTC. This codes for CAISPGQGDYGYTF.

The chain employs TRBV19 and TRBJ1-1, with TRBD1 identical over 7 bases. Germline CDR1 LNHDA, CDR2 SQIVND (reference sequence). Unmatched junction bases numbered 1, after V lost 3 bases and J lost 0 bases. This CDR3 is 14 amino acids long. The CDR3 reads CASSIDRVNTEAFF. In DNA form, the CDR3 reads TGTGCCAGTAGTATCGACAGGGTGAACACTGAAGCTTTCTTT.

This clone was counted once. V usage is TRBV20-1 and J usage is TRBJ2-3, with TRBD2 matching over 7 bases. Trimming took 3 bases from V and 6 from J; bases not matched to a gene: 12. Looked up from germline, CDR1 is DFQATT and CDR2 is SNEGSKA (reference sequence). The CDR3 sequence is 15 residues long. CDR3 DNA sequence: TGCAGTGCTAGTTCGGAGGCGGGAGTAGGGGATACGCAGTATTTT. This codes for CSASSEAGVGDTQYF.

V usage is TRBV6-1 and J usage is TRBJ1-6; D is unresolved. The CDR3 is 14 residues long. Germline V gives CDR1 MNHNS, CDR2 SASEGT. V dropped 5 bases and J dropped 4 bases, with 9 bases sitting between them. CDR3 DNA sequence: TGTGCCAGCAGTCCGACGGGATATAATTCACCCCTCCACTTT. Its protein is CASSPTGYNSPLHF.

The DNA of the CDR3 is TGTGCCGTGGGACAGGGGAACCAAGAGACCCAGTACTTC. This codes for CAVGQGNQETQYF. The chain is built from TRBV10-3 and TRBJ2-5; the match to TRBD1 covers 10 bases. Germline CDR1 and CDR2: ENHRY and SYGVKD. The trim removed 11 bases at V and 0 bases at J, leaving 3 bases unmatched. CDR3 length: 13 amino acids.

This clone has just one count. As DNA, the CDR3 is TGTGCCAGCAGTTATGGCAGACAAGAGACCCAGTACTTC. Its translation: CASSYGRQETQYF. The chain links TRBV6-5 to TRBJ2-5; no reliable D call. Trimming cost V 3 bases and J 2 bases, with 7 bases left between them. The germline CDR1 and CDR2 sequences are MNHEY and SVGAGI. This CDR3 is 13 amino acids long.

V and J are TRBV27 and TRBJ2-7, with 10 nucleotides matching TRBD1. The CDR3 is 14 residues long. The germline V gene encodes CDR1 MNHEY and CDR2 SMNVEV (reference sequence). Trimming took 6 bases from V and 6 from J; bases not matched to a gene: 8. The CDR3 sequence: CASRVGQGEGEQYF. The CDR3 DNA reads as TGTGCCAGCAGGGTAGGACAGGGGGAGGGCGAGCAGTACTTC.

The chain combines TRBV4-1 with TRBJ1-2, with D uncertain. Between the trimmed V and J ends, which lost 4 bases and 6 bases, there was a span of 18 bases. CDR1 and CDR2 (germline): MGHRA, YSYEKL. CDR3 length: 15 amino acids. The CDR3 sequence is CASSRVTSGENGYTF. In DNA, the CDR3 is TGCGCCAGCAGCCGAGTAACTTCGGGTGAAAATGGCTACACCTTC.

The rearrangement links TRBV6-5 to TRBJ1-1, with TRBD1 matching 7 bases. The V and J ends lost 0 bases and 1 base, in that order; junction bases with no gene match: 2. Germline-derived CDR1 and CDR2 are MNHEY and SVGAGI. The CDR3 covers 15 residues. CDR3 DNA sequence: TGTGCCAGCAGTTACTCGAAGGGGGCGAACACTGAAGCTTTCTTT. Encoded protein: CASSYSKGANTEAFF.

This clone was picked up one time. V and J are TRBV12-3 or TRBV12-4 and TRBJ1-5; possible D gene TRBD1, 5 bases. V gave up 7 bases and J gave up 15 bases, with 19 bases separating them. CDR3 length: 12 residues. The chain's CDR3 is CASTEGAPAMHF. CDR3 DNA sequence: TGTGCCAGCACCGAAGGGGCGCCTGCCATGCATTTT.

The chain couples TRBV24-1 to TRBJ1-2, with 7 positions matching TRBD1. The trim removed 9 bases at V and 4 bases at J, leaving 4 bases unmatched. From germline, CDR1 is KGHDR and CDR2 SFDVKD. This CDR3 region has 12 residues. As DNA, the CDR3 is TGTGCCACCTCAGACAGGGCCTATGGCTACACCTTC. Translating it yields CATSDRAYGYTF.